Listed below are T cell receptor beta chains from one sample, sequenced in a study of blood T cell repertoires in COVID-19. The assay was immunoSEQ multiplex PCR, and TCRdb's table has in-frame clones only and misses some. Among tens of thousands of clones listed, 87% were seen once. The sample consisted of peripheral blood. Receptor source: a man between 60 and 75 years old with active or convalescent COVID-19. CDR3s include the opening cysteine and the closing phenylalanine or tryptophan. Each record gives: V gene, J gene, CDR3 protein.

TRBV10-1,TRBJ1-1,CASRAGGRDTEAFF
TRBV7-2,TRBJ1-5,CASSPHRTGGGQPQHF
TRBV19,TRBJ2-7,CASSVRSGEQYF
TRBV9,TRBJ2-5,CASSVGDRPPETQYF
TRBV5-1,TRBJ2-5,CASSLRRQETQYF
TRBV10-1,TRBJ1-1,CATQQGRNTEAFF
TRBV9,TRBJ2-5,CASSALSRGPAETQYF
TRBV15,TRBJ2-5,CATSRASGRGETQYF
TRBV6-6,TRBJ1-5,CASSSISRGTDAQHF
TRBV7-2,TRBJ1-2,CASSLAYRNYGYTF
TRBV12-5,TRBJ2-7,CASGLGLREQYF
TRBV19,TRBJ2-7,CASSTPGRVYEQYF
TRBV11-2,TRBJ2-1,CASSLNSGRAGEQFF
TRBV4-2,TRBJ1-5,CASSQEMKAGLSNQPQHF
TRBV6-5,TRBJ2-2,CASSPRGQDTPLFF
TRBV18,TRBJ2-1,CASSPLFGRDNEQFF
TRBV6-2/TRBV6-3,TRBJ2-3,CASSYSVGANTQYF
TRBV6-4,TRBJ2-1,CASSAQGHNEQFF
TRBV4-1,TRBJ2-6,CASSQARGGANVLTF
TRBV19,TRBJ1-2,CASRQQGDYGYTF
TRBV28,TRBJ2-1,CASESSGTGSYNEQFF
TRBV11-3,TRBJ1-1,CASSLGPDGKAFF
TRBV28,TRBJ2-5,CASSLGGARETQYF
TRBV6-2/TRBV6-3,TRBJ1-5,CASSYYSDQPQHF
TRBV18,TRBJ2-2,CASSPATGAGELFF
TRBV11-2,TRBJ1-2,CASSPWGWAGYTF
TRBV7-3,TRBJ2-3,CASSLFGRGSTDTQYF
TRBV7-2,TRBJ1-5,CASSLDGTEHQPQHF
TRBV9,TRBJ2-5,CASSRLAGQQETQYF
TRBV19,TRBJ1-1,CASSTTRENTEAFF
TRBV7-6,TRBJ1-2,CASSSGTGANYGYTF
TRBV3-1/TRBV3-2,TRBJ1-6,CASSQETGIASPLHF
TRBV14,TRBJ2-7,CASSRDRSGYEQYF
TRBV5-1,TRBJ1-2,CASSLAGQAGYYGYTF
TRBV5-1,TRBJ2-7,CASSPGTSGTYEQYF
TRBV29-1,TRBJ2-3,CSVEDRLAVLTDTQYF
TRBV19,TRBJ2-1,CASMAFAGSYNEQFF
TRBV6-6,TRBJ2-2,CASSYTTGNTGELFF
TRBV19,TRBJ1-5,CATGGVGSNQPQHF
TRBV4-1,TRBJ2-1,CASSQESGGRYNEQFF
TRBV27,TRBJ2-1,CASSFRTGTYNEQFF
TRBV18,TRBJ1-1,CASSPDREAEAFF
TRBV27,TRBJ2-7,CASSLSGIPYEQYF
TRBV5-1,TRBJ1-6,CASSLQGGTSPLHF
TRBV6-2/TRBV6-3,TRBJ2-3,CASSRLAGKTDTQYF
TRBV6-5,TRBJ1-1,CASSYPQGQAFF
TRBV27,TRBJ2-3,CASGITRRGGVPDTQYF
TRBV3-1/TRBV3-2,TRBJ1-5,CASSQIRTGSNQPQHF
TRBV2,TRBJ2-7,CASSERWLAANEQYF
TRBV7-8,TRBJ1-1,CASSSDGGNTEAFF
TRBV6-5,TRBJ1-6,CASSYSRAGDSPLHF
TRBV18,TRBJ1-5,CASSPGQTRSNQPQHF